The entry below gives a single TCR beta chain sequence along with its context. Its specificity is unknown. Gene names refer to mouse genes. The CDR3 goes on 1 residue after the read ends, and that part is filled in from the germline J gene. The entry originates in a study of tissue T cells after allogeneic stem cell transplantation. Study-level points and caveats: Few T cell clones were shared across patients, but motif clusters showed tissue-specific shared signatures.

Between the trimmed V and J ends, which lost 3 bases and 0 bases, there was a span of 11 bases. The CDR3 totals 15 residues. Germline CDR1 is NNHNN and CDR2 is SYGAGS (reference sequence). Measured with immunoSEQ multiplex PCR; TCRdb has only the in-frame clones, and not every one. Altogether about 22,000 clones are present, 55% to 75% being singletons, with the ten largest covering about 0.71%. V gene TRBV13-2 combines with J gene TRBJ2-5, with D perhaps TRBD1 (6 bases). The sample taken for sequencing was spleen. This TCR was sampled from a female BALB/c mouse in good health. The strain's MHC: H2-d. The DNA read from the CDR3 is TGTGCCAGCGGTGCCGGGACACATAACCAAGACACCCAGTAC. It codes for CASGAGTHNQDTQY. In full, the CDR3 is CASGAGTHNQDTQYF.